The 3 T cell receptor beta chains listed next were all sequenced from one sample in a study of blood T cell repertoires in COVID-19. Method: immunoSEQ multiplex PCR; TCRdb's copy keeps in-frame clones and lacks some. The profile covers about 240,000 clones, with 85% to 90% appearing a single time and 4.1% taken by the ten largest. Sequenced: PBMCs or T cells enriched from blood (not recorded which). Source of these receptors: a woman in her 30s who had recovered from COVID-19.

The CDR3 protein is CAWRSSSETQYF. The CDR3 nucleotides read TGTGCCTGGAGGAGTTCGTCAGAGACCCAGTACTTC. The gene calls are TRBV30 and TRBJ2-5; no clear D gene. Trimming stripped 3 bases from V and 4 bases from J, with 9 bases between. The CDR3 contains 12 residues. Per the germline V gene, CDR1 is GTSNPN and CDR2 is SVGIG (reference sequence).

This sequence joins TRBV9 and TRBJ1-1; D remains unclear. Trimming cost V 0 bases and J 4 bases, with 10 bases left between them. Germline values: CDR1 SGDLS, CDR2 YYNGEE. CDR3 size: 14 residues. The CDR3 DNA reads TGTGCCAGCAGCGTAGCAGGATCAGGCACTGAAGCTTTCTTT. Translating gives CASSVAGSGTEAFF.

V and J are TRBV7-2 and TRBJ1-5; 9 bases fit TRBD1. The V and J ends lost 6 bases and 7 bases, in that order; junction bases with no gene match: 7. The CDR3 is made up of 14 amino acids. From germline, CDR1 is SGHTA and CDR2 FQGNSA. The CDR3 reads CASSYGTGGQPQHF. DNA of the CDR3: TGTGCCAGCAGTTATGGAACAGGGGGCCAGCCCCAGCATTTT.